The 18 T cell receptor beta chains below come from one sample, sequenced in a study of cytomegalovirus exposure and HLA in healthy donors. PCR employed 60 Vbeta and 13 Jbeta primers. The repertoire was sequenced with immunoSEQ multiplex PCR; TCRdb's copy has only in-frame clones and lacks some. Altogether some 160,000 clones are present, about 85% being singletons, with the ten largest covering 1% to 1.5%. The sequencing sample was made of PBMCs. The receptor source for this set is a man aged 45-65 years in good health and CMV-seropositive.

V gene TRBV25-1 combines with J gene TRBJ2-7; TRBD2 is a possible D gene (7 bases). The germline V gene has CDR1 MGHDK and CDR2 SYGVNS. V lost 6 bases and J lost 4, with 13 bases in between. The CDR3 contains 13 residues. CDR3 in amino acids: CASSHRGGYEQYF. The CDR3 nucleotides are TGTGCCAGCAGCCATAGGGGGGGGTACGAGCAGTACTTC.

V is TRBV6-5 and J is TRBJ2-3; 8 nucleotides align to TRBD1. This CDR3 spans 13 amino acids. Germline V gene sequence: CDR1 MNHEY, CDR2 SVGAGI. V lost 10 bases and J lost 1; bases outside the gene matches: 4. CDR3 in DNA: TGTGCCACTTCGGGACAGGGCACAGATACGCAGTATTTT. Amino acid sequence: CATSGQGTDTQYF.

Comments on this clone: In the same sample, other DNA sequences code for this CDR3. The chain is built from TRBV9 and TRBJ2-5, with a tentative D call TRBD1 (5 bases). The ends were cut back, 0 bases at V and 2 bases at J, with 8 bases in the middle. The CDR3 covers 14 residues. The germline CDR1 and CDR2 sequences are SGDLS and YYNGEE. This chain's CDR3 is CASSVGGLQETQYF. The DNA of the CDR3 is TGTGCCAGCAGCGTAGGGGGCCTACAAGAGACCCAGTACTTC. Looking up the rest from reference TRBV9 and TRBJ2-5 gives the full variable domain: DSGVTQTPKHLITATGQRVTLRCSPRSGDLSVYWYQQSLDQGLQFLIQYYNGEERAKGNILERFSAQQFPDLHSELNLSSLELGDSALYFCASSVGGLQETQYFGPGTRLLVL.

The chain is built from TRBV2 and TRBJ1-1; the D gene is possibly TRBD1 (5 bases). V gave up 5 bases and J gave up 0 bases, with 7 bases separating them. This CDR3 has 13 amino acids. Per the germline V gene, CDR1 is SNHLY and CDR2 is FYNNEI. The CDR3 sequence is CASSTGVNTEAFF. The CDR3 bases are TGTGCCAGCAGTACAGGCGTGAACACTGAAGCTTTCTTT. Full variable domain (rest looked up from reference TRBV2 and TRBJ1-1): EPEVTQTPSHQVTQMGQEVILRCVPISNHLYFYWYRQILGQKVEFLVSFYNNEISEKSEIFDDQFSVERPDGSNFTLKIRSTKLEDSAMYFCASSTGVNTEAFFGQGTRLTVV.

The chain employs TRBV5-1 and TRBJ2-5, with D tentatively TRBD1 (6 bases). Germline V gives CDR1 SGHRS, CDR2 YFSETQ. The CDR3 spans 14 residues. V was pared by 1 base and J by 0 bases, with 7 bases between. The CDR3 region is CASSLKGDQETQYF. The CDR3 coding sequence is TGCGCCAGCAGCTTGAAGGGGGACCAAGAGACCCAGTACTTC.

The chain joins TRBV2 to TRBJ2-3, with TRBD2 matching 11 bases. With V trimmed by 5 bases and J by 5 bases, 15 bases remained unmatched. CDR1 SNHLY and CDR2 FYNNEI come from the germline V gene. The CDR3 sequence is 18 residues long. The CDR3 here is CASSFTSGTSGGRDTQYF. CDR3 coding DNA: TGTGCCAGCAGTTTTACTTCCGGGACTAGCGGTGGGAGAGATACGCAGTATTTT.

The chain uses TRBV2 and TRBJ1-2, with D uncertain. CDR3 length equals 16 residues. Germline loops: CDR1 SNHLY, CDR2 FYNNEI. V lost 2 bases, J lost 8 bases, and 21 bases lay in between. The CDR3 nucleotides read TGTGCCAGCAGTGAACAGCAATCCGGTAGCAGTGGCGGCTACACCTTC. Residues: CASSEQQSGSSGGYTF.

This sequence joins TRBV6-6 and TRBJ1-2, with a possible D match to TRBD1 (5 bases). The germline V gene encodes CDR1 MNHNY and CDR2 SVGAGI (reference sequence). V was clipped by 8 bases and J by 6 bases, with 16 bases between them. This CDR3 is 13 amino acids long. For the CDR3, the DNA is TGTGCCAGCTCCCCGGTAGGGGTGGATGGCTACACCTTC. It yields the protein CASSPVGVDGYTF.

The chain uses TRBV19 and TRBJ1-2, with 10 bases lining up with TRBD1. The junction had 6 bases not matched to a gene; V was cut back by 1 base and J by 7 bases. The germline gives CDR1 LNHDA, CDR2 SQIVND (reference sequence). This CDR3 has 15 residues. In DNA form, the CDR3 reads TGTGCCAGTAGTATAGCTCCGGGACAGGGGCCTGGCTACACCTTC. Translated, it gives CASSIAPGQGPGYTF.

CDR3 nucleotides: TGTGCCAGCAGCTTAAGTCAGGCCTACGAGCAGTACTTC. It codes for CASSLSQAYEQYF. The chain has TRBV7-9 and TRBJ2-7; D is undetermined. The CDR3 is 13 amino acids. Per the germline V gene, CDR1 is SEHNR and CDR2 is FQNEAQ (reference sequence). Trimming took off 2 bases at V and 2 bases at J, with 7 bases between the two ends. Based on the CDR3 plus reference TRBV7-9 and TRBJ2-7, the full variable domain is DTGVSQNPRHKITKRGQNVTFRCDPISEHNRLYWYRQTLGQGPEFLTYFQNEAQLEKSRLLSDRFSAERPKGSFSTLEIQRTEQGDSAMYLCASSLSQAYEQYFGPGTRLTVT.

CDR3 region: CASSSTGLEKLFF. The CDR3 DNA sequence: TGTGCCAGCAGCTCGACAGGTCTCGAAAAACTGTTTTTT. The gene calls are TRBV11-1 and TRBJ1-4; possible D gene TRBD1, 6 bases. Germline loops: CDR1 SGHAT, CDR2 FQDESV (reference sequence). The CDR3 is 13 amino acids. Deletions cut 4 bases from V and 8 bases from J, with 11 bases between.

This clone came up once. The genes are TRBV30 and TRBJ1-5, with TRBD1 matching 10 bases. Germline CDR1 reads GTSNPN; CDR2 reads SVGIG (reference sequence). Trimming took 8 bases from V and 1 from J; bases not matched to a gene: 2. The CDR3 contains 13 residues. This CDR3 is CARDRGSNQPQHF. The CDR3 DNA is TGTGCCCGGGACAGGGGAAGCAATCAGCCCCAGCATTTT.

Written as DNA, the CDR3 is TGTGCCAGCAGCCCGTGGACAGGTCCATATATTTCCAATGAGCAGTTCTTC. This translates into CASSPWTGPYISNEQFF. The V gene is TRBV7-9, the J gene TRBJ2-1; TRBD1 matches 7 bases. The J segment lost 6 bases and the V segment lost 5 bases, leaving 16 bases of the junction unmatched. CDR1 is SEHNR and CDR2 is FQNEAQ in the germline V gene (reference sequence). The CDR3 is made up of 17 amino acids. The whole variable domain, filled in from reference TRBV7-9 and TRBJ2-1, reads DTGVSQNPRHKITKRGQNVTFRCDPISEHNRLYWYRQTLGQGPEFLTYFQNEAQLEKSRLLSDRFSAERPKGSFSTLEIQRTEQGDSAMYLCASSPWTGPYISNEQFFGPGTRLTVL.

The V and J genes are TRBV18 and TRBJ1-1; D is uncertain. The CDR3 has 14 residues. Germline V gene lookup returns CDR1 KGHSH and CDR2 LQKENI. The ends were cut back, 0 bases at V and 5 bases at J, with 10 bases in the middle. The CDR3 bases are TGTGCCAGCTCACCACCGACGGGTAGGACTGAAGCTTTCTTT. Its protein product is CASSPPTGRTEAFF. The full variable domain, its missing parts supplied by reference TRBV18 and TRBJ1-1, is NAGVMQNPRHLVRRRGQEARLRCSPMKGHSHVYWYRQLPEEGLKFMVYLQKENIIDESGMPKERFSAEFPKEGPSILRIQQVVRGDSAAYFCASSPPTGRTEAFFGQGTRLTVV.

The CDR3 DNA follows: TGTGCCAGCAGCTTATGGACTAGCGGGGGGGCCGGGGAGCTGTTTTTT. It codes for CASSLWTSGGAGELFF. This chain links TRBV11-2 with TRBJ2-2, with 15 bases that match TRBD2. V dropped 2 bases and J dropped 6; count of bases not matched to a gene: 1. Germline V gene lookup returns CDR1 SGHAT and CDR2 FQNNGV. This CDR3 is 16 amino acids long. The variable domain in full, completed from reference TRBV11-2 and TRBJ2-2, reads EAGVAQSPRYKIIEKRQSVAFWCNPISGHATLYWYQQILGQGPKLLIQFQNNGVVDDSQLPKDRFSAERLKGVDSTLKIQPAKLEDSAVYLCASSLWTSGGAGELFFGEGSRLTVL.

The gene calls are TRBV6-1 and TRBJ2-7; D is undetermined. V was trimmed by 2 bases and J by 3 bases, leaving 11 bases between them. Germline V gene data show CDR1 as MNHNS and CDR2 as SASEGT. There are 14 residues in the CDR3. For the CDR3, the DNA is TGTGCCAGCAGTGAACGGGTACAAGGCTACGAGCAGTACTTC. This encodes CASSERVQGYEQYF.

The chain recombines TRBV7-2 with TRBJ1-5, with D perhaps TRBD1 (5 bases). This CDR3 is 14 amino acids long. CDR1 is SGHTA, CDR2 FQGNSA, per germline. The V gene lost 5 bases and the J gene lost 6 bases, with 14 bases spanning the gap. CDR3 amino acids: CASSPGLISQPQHF. CDR3 sequence (DNA): TGTGCCAGCAGCCCAGGGTTGATAAGTCAGCCCCAGCATTTT.

This clone was recorded only once. The genes are TRBV7-2 and TRBJ2-1, with D perhaps matching TRBD1 (5 bases). The V end was cut by 3 bases, the J end by 1 base, with 7 bases between. In germline, CDR1 is SGHTA, CDR2 FQGNSA. CDR3 length: 14 residues. CDR3 region: CASSFYRSYNEQFF. CDR3 DNA sequence: TGTGCCAGCAGCTTCTACAGGTCCTACAATGAGCAGTTCTTC.